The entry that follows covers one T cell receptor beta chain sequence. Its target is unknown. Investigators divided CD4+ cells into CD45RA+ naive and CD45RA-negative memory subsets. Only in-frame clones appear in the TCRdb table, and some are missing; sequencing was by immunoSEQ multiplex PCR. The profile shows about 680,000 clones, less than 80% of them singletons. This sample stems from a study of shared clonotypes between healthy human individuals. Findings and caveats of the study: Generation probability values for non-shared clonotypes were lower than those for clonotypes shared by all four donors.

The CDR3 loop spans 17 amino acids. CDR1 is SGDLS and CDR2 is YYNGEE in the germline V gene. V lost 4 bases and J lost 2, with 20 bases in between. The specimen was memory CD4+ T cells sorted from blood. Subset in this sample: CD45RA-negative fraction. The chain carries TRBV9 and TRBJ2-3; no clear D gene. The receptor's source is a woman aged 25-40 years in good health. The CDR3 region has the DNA TGTGCCAGCAGCCCACCCCCGTGGCAAGATTACACAGATACGCAGTATTTT. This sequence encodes CASSPPPWQDYTDTQYF.